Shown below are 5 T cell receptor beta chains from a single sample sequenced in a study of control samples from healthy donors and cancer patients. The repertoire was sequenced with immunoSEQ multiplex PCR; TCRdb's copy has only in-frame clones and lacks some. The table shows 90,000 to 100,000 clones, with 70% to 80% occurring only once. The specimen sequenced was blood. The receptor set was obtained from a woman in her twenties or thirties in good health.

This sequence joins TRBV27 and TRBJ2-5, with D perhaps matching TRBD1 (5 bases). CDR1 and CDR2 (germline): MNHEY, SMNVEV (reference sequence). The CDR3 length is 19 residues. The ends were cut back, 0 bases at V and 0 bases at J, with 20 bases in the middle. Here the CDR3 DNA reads TGTGCCAGCAGTTTATCTAATGTAGGCAGGGTCACGTACCAAGAGACCCAGTACTTC. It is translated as CASSLSNVGRVTYQETQYF.

CDR3 DNA sequence: TGTGCCACCAGCAGAGAGCGGGGAGGTAATTCACCCCTCCACTTT. Its translation is CATSRERGGNSPLHF. The chain has TRBV15 and TRBJ1-6; D is unclear. CDR3 size: 15 residues. Trimming took 0 bases from V and 6 from J, leaving 9 bases between them. The V gene's germline CDR1 is LNHNV and CDR2 YYDKDF (reference sequence).

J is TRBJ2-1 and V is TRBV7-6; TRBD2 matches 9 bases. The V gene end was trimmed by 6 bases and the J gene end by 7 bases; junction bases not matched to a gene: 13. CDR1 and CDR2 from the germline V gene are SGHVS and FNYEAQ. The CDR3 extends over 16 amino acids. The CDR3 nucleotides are TGTGCCAGCAGGAGAACCGGGACTGCGGGGGGGAATGAGCAGTTCTTC. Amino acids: CASRRTGTAGGNEQFF.

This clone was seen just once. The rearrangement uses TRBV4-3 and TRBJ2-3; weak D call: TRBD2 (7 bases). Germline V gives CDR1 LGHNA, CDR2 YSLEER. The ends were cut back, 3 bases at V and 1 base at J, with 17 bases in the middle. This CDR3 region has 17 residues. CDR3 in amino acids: CASSQGARAGGTDTQYF. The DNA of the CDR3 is TGCGCCAGCAGCCAGGGGGCGAGGGCGGGGGGCACAGATACGCAGTATTTT.

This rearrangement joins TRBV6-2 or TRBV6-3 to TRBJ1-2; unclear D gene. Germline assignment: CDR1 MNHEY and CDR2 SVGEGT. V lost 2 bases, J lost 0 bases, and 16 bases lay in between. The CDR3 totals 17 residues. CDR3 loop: CASSYPFRTGANYGYTF. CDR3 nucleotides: TGTGCCAGCAGTTACCCCTTCCGAACGGGAGCTAACTATGGCTACACCTTC.